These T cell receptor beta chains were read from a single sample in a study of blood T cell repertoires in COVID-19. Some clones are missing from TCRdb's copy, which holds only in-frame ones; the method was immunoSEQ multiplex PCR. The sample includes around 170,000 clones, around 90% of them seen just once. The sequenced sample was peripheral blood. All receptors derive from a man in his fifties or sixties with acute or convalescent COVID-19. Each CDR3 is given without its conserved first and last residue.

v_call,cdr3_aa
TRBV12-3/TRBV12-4,ATIREGWYGYT
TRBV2,ASSGWDRSNSPLH
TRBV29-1,SVTNTGTGGDGYT
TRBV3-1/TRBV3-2,ASSQDLDGACEQY
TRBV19,ASLGQGYEQY
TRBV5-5,ASSPLQGLLGGDTQY
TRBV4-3,ASSPSAGAIYQPQH
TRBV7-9,ASSSTDRGRDEQY
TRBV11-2,ASSPLKGHNTQY
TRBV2,ASKNAEVAGRSHEQF
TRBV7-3,ASSSSGGRSRSTGELF
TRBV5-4,ASRTGRDSEAF
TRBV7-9,ASSPGDRPNEKLF
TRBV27,ASSGSGGYNEQF
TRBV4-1,ASSPPVSGGFQQY
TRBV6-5,ASRQQGASNQPQH
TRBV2,ASSEQGGGSQETQY
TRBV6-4,ARPRGFQY
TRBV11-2,ASSLIPGTGREQY
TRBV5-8,ASSANSIGQGIDGYT
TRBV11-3,ASSPGISGASTDTQY
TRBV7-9,ASSFPFSGATFRETQY
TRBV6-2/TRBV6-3,ASSYVGGSLQPQH
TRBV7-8,ASRWDSRHNEKLF
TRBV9,ASSAGTSGVYEQY
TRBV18,ASSSGSGNTIY
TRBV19,ASSTNQGGNGYT
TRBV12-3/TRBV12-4,ASSETGPSGYT
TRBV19,ASSIVGLAVGNTGELF